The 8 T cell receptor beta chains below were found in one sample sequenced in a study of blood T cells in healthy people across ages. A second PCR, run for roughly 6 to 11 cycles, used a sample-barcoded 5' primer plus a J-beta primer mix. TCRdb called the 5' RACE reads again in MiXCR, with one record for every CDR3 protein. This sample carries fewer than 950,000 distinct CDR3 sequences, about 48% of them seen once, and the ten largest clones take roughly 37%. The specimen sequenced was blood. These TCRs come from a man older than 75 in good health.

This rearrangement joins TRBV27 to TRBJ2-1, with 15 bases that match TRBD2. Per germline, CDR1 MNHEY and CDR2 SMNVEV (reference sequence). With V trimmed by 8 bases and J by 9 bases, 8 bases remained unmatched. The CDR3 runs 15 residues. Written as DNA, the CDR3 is TGTGCCAGCCGGACTAGCGGGAGGGTAGGTGGTGAGCAGTTCTTC. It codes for CASRTSGRVGGEQFF.

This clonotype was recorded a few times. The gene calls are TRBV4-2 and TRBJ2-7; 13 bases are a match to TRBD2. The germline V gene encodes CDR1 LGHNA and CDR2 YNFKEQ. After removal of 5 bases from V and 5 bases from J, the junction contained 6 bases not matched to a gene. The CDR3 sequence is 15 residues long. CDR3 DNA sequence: TGTGCCAGCAGCTCTGGGACTAGCGGGAAAAACGAGCAGTACTTC. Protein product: CASSSGTSGKNEQYF.

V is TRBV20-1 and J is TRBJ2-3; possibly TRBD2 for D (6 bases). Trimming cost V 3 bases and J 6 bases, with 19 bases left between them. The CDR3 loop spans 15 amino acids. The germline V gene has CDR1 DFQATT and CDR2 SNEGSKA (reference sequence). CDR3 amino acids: CSARTPKREWDTQYF. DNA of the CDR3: TGCAGTGCTAGGACGCCTAAACGGGAGTGGGATACGCAGTATTTT.

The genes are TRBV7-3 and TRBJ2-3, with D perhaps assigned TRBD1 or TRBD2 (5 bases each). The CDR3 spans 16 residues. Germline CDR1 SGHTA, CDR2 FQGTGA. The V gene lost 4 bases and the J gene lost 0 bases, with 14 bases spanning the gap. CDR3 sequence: CASSYRGGGSTDTQYF. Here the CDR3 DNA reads TGTGCCAGCAGCTATAGGGGCGGAGGTAGCACAGATACGCAGTATTTT.

CDR3 sequence: CASSYGDRGRAGYTF. DNA for the CDR3: TGTGCCAGCAGTTACGGGGACAGGGGGCGGGCTGGCTACACCTTC. The rearrangement joins TRBV6-5 to TRBJ1-2; 12 nucleotides align to TRBD1. The CDR3 spans 15 residues. Germline V gene lookup returns CDR1 MNHEY and CDR2 SVGAGI. The V gene end was trimmed by 2 bases and the J gene end by 7 bases; junction bases not matched to a gene: 5.

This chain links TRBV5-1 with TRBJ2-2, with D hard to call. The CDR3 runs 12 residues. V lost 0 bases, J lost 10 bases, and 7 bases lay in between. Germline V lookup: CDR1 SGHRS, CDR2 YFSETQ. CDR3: CASSLEIAELFF. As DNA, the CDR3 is TGCGCCAGCAGCTTGGAAATCGCGGAGCTGTTTTTT.

The CDR3 protein is CSANLAGNRNEQFF. The CDR3 nucleotides are TGCAGTGCCAATCTAGCGGGAAATCGCAATGAGCAGTTCTTC. The gene calls are TRBV20-1 and TRBJ2-1; TRBD2 matches at 9 bases. This CDR3 contains 14 residues. Losses at the gene ends were 6 bases for V and 6 bases for J; bases not matched to a gene: 9. Germline V CDR1 and CDR2: DFQATT, SNEGSKA (reference sequence).

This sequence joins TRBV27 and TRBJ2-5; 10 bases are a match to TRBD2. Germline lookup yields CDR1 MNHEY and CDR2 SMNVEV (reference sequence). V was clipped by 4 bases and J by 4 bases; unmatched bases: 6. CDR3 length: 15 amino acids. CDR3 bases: TGTGCCAGCAGTTCCTACCTAGCGGGAGTAGAGACCCAGTACTTC. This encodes CASSSYLAGVETQYF.